What follows describes a single TCR beta chain. This clone is a singleton in its sample. This receptor's antigen is unknown. Within one base of it there is no much larger clone, and no base qualities were kept. Preparation of the library involved the immunoSEQ multiplex PCR assay. Imported from immuneACCESS, the table was reduced by TCRdb to in-frame sequences with V and J called. These copies leave out some clones; in studies compared against another copy, an unresolved V gene accounts for under half, and the cause of the remainder is not known. Counted in this sample were 40,000 to 55,000 clones; less than 95% of them appeared once. 0.45% to 0.55% of the sample rests with the top ten. The sample originates from a study of T cell changes during pregnancy in multiple sclerosis (dated by TCRdb to the late 2010s). In the study overall: The study examined how the T cell repertoire changed over the course of pregnancy in women with multiple sclerosis.

CDR1 and CDR2, looked up from the germline V gene, are SNHLY and FYNNEI. The CDR3 measures 13 amino acids from cysteine to phenylalanine. The read is trimmed to its CDR3 DNA, 39 bases read in frame from base 1. V is pared back by 6 bases and J by 0 bases, with 9 bases lying between the germline termini. Here the sequenced sample was CD4+ T cells from peripheral blood mononuclear cells, taken in the third trimester of pregnancy. The V and J genes are TRBV2 and TRBJ2-7; the D gene is possibly TRBD1, with 5 bases matching. This TCR was sampled from a female donor with multiple sclerosis, enrolled in a pregnancy study. The DNA sequence is given as TGTGCCAGCAGAGTGACAGTCTCCTACGAGCAGTACTTC. The resulting protein is CASRVTVSYEQYF.